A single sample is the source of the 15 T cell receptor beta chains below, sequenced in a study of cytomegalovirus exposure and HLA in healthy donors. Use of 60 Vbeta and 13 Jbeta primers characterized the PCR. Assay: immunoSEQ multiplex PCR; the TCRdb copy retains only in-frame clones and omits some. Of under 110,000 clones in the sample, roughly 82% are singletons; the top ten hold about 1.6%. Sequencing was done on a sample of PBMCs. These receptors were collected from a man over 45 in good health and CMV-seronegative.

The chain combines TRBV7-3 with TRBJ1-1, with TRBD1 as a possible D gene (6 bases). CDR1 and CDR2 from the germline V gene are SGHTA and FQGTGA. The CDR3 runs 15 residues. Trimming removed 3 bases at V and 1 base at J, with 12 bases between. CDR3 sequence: CASSLTGSGNTEAFF. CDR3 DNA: TGTGCCAGCAGCTTGACAGGTTCAGGGAACACTGAAGCTTTCTTT.

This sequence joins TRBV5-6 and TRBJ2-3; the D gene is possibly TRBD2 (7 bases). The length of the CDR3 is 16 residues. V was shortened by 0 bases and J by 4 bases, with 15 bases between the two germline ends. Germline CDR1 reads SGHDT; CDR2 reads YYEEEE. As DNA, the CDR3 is TGTGCCAGCAGCTTGGGCACCCGGGGGGCCCCAGATACGCAGTATTTT. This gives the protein CASSLGTRGAPDTQYF.

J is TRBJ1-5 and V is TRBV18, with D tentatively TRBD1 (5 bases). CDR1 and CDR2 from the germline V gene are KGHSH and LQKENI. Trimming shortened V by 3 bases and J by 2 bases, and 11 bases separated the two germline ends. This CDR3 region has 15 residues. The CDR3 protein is CASSPGREGNQPQHF. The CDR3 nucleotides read TGTGCCAGCTCACCCGGCAGGGAAGGCAATCAGCCCCAGCATTTT.

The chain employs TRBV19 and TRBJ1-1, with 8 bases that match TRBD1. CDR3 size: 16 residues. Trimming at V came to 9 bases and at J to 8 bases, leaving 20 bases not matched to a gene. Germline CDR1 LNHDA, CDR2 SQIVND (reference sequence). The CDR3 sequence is CASSSSAGGASPEAFF. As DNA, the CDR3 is TGTGCCAGCTCATCGTCGGCAGGGGGCGCAAGTCCCGAAGCTTTCTTT.

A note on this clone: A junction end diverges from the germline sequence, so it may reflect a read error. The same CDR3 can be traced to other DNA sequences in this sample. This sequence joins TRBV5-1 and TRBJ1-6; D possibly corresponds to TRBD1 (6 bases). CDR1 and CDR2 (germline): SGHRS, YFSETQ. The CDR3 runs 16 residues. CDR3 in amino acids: CASSLADRAPDSPLHF. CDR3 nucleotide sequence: TGCGCCAGCAGCTTGGCGGACAGAGCGCCTGATTCGCCCCTCCACTTT.

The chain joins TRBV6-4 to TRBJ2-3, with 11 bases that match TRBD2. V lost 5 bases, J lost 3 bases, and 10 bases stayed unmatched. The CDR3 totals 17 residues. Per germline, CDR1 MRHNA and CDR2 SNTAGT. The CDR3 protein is CASSKAPASGGTDTQYF. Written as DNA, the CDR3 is TGTGCCAGCAGTAAGGCCCCGGCTAGCGGGGGGACAGATACGCAGTATTTT.

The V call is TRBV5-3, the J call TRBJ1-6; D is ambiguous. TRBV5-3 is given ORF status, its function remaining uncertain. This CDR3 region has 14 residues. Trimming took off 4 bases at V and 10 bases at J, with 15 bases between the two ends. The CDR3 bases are TGTGCCAGAAGCCCCCCCGAGGAAGACTCACCCCTCCACTTT. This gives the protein CARSPPEEDSPLHF.

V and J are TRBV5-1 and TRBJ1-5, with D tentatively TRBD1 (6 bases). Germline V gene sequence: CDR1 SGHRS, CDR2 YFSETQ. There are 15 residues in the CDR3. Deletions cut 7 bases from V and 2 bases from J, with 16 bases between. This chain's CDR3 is CASRQGIRRNQPQHF. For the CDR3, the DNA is TGCGCCAGCCGTCAGGGGATTAGGCGCAATCAGCCCCAGCATTTT.

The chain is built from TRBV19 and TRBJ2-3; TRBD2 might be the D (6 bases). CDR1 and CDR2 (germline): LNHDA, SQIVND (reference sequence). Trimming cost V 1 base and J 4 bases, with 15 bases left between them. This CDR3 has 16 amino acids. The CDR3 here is CASSIGGRRSADTQYF. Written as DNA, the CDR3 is TGTGCCAGTAGTATAGGAGGGAGGCGGTCGGCAGATACGCAGTATTTT. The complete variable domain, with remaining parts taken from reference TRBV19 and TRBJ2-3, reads DGGITQSPKYLFRKEGQNVTLSCEQNLNHDAMYWYRQDPGQGLRLIYYSQIVNDFQKGDIAEGYSVSREKKESFPLTVTSAQKNPTAFYLCASSIGGRRSADTQYFGPGTRLTVL.

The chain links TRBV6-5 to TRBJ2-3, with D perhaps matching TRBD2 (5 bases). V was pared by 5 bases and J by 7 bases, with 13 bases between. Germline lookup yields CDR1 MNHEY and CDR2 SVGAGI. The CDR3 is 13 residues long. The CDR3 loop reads CASSERGGNTQYF. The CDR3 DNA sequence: TGTGCCAGCAGTGAACGAGGAGGTAATACGCAGTATTTT.

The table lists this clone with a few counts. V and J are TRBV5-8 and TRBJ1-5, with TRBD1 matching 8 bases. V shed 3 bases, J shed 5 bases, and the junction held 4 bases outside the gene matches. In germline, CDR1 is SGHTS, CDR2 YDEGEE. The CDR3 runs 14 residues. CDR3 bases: TGTGCCAGCAGCTCAGGACAGGGTGATCAGCCCCAGCATTTT. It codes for CASSSGQGDQPQHF.

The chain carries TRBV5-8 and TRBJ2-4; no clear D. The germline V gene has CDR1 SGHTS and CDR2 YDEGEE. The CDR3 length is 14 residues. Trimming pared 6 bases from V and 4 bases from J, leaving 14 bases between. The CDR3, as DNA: TGTGCCAGCACCGATCCAGGCCCGAAAAACATTCAGTACTTC. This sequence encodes CASTDPGPKNIQYF.

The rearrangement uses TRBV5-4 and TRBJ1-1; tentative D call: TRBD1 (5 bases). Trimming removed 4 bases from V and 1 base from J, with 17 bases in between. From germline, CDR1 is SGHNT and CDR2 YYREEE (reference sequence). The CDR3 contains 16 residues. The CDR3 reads CASSVNRLSRNTEAFF. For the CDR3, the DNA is TGTGCCAGCAGCGTCAACAGGTTATCTCGGAACACTGAAGCTTTCTTT.

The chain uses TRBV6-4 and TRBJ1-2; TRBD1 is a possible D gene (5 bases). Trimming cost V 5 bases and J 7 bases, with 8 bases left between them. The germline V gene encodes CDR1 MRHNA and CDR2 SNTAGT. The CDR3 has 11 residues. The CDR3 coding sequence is TGTGCCAGCAGTCAGGGCTTTGGCTACACCTTC. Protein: CASSQGFGYTF.

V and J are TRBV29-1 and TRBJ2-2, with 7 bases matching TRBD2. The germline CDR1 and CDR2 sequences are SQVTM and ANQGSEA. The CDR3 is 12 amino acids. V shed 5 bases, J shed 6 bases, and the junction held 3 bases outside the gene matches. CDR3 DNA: TGCAGCGTTCCGGGGAGGGCCGGGGAGCTGTTTTTT. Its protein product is CSVPGRAGELFF.